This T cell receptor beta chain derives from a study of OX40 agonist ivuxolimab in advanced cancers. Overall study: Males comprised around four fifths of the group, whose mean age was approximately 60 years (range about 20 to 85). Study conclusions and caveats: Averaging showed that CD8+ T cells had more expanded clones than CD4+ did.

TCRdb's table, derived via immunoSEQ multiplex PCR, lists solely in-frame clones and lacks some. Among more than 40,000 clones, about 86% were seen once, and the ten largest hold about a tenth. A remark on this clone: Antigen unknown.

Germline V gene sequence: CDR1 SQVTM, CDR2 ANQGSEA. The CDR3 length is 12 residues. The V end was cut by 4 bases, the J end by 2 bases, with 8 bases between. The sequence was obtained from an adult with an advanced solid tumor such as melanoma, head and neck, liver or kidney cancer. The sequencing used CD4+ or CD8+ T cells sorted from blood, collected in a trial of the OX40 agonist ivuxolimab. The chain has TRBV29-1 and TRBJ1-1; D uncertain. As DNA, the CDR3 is TGCAGCGTTGTGGCAGCTAACACTGAAGCTTTCTTT. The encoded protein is CSVVAANTEAFF. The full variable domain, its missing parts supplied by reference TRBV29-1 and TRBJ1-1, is SAVISQKPSRDICQRGTSLTIQCQVDSQVTMMFWYRQQPGQSLTLIATANQGSEATYESGFVIDKFPISRPNLTFSTLTVSNMSPEDSSIYLCSVVAANTEAFFGQGTRLTVV.